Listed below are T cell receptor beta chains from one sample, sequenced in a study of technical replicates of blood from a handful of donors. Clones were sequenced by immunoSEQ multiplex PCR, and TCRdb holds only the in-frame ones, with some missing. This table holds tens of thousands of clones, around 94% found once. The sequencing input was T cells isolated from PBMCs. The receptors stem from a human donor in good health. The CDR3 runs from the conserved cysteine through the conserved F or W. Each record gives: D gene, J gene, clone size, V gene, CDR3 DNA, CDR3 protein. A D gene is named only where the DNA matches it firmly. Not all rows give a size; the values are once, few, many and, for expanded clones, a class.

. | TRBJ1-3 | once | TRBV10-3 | TGTGCCATCAGTGATTCTGTTGGAAACACCATATATTTT | CAISDSVGNTIYF
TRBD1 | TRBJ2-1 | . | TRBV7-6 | TGTGCCAGCAGCCTCGGCAGGGGGCCGTACAATGAGCAGTTCTTC | CASSLGRGPYNEQFF
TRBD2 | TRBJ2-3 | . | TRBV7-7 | TGTGCTAGCAGCCTCGGGACTAGAGGCACAGATACGCAGTATTTT | CASSLGTRGTDTQYF
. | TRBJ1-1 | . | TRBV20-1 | TGCAGTGCTAGGTCAGGGTTGGAAGCTTTCTTT | CSARSGLEAFF
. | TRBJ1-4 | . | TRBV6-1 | TGTGCCAGCCGAGGGACACAGAGTAATGAAAAACTGTTTTTT | CASRGTQSNEKLFF
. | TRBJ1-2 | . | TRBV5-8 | TGTGCCAGCAGCTTGGCCTGGGGCAATGGCTACACCTTC | CASSLAWGNGYTF
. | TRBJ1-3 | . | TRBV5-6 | TGTGCCAGCAGCTTCGGAACGACGGGGAATCACATATATTTT | CASSFGTTGNHIYF
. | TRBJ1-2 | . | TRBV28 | TGTGCCAGCAGTGGGGGGGAGACAGGAGGGCAGAGGTATGGCTACACCTTC | CASSGGETGGQRYGYTF
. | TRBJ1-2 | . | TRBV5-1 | TGCGCCAGCAGCTTAGTTGAAGGGGTCTTCTATGGCTACACCTTC | CASSLVEGVFYGYTF
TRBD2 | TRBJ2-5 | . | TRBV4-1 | TGCGCCAGCAGCCAGCCCCCCGCTAGCGGGGGGTCGACCCAGTACTTC | CASSQPPASGGSTQYF
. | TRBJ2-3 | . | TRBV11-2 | TGTGCCAGCAGCTTACTAGACACAGATACGCAGTATTTT | CASSLLDTDTQYF
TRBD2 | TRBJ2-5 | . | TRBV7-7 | TGTGCTAGCAGCTTAACCCTAGCGGGGGCGTCTGAGACCCAGTACTTC | CASSLTLAGASETQYF
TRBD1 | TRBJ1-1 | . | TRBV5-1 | TGCGCCAGCAGCTTGTGGGGGGGACAGGGGCTCGAGAACACTGAAGCTTTCTTT | CASSLWGGQGLENTEAFF
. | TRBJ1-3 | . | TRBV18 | TGTGCCAGCTCATCAGGGTTCGGAAACACCATATATTTT | CASSSGFGNTIYF
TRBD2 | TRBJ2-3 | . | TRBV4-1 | TGCGCCAGCATGAAGTTCCTAGCGGGATCCACAGATACGCAGTATTTT | CASMKFLAGSTDTQYF